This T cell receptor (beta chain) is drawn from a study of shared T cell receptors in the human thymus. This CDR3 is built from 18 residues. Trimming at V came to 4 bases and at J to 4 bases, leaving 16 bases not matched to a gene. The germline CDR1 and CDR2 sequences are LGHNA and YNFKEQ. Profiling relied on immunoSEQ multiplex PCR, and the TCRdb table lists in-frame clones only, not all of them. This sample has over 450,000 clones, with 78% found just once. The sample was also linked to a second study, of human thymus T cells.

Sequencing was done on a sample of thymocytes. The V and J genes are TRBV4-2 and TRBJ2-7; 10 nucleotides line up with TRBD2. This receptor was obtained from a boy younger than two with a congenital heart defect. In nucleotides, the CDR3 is TGTGCCAGCAGCCTCGAAACGTCTGCCGGACTAGCGGAGTACGAGCAGTACTTC. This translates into CASSLETSAGLAEYEQYF.